Below are 30 T cell receptor beta chains sequenced from a single sample in a study of identical twins. TCRdb re-analysed the 5' RACE reads in MiXCR, keeping a single row per CDR3 protein. The repertoire holds hundreds of thousands of distinct CDR3 sequences, 9% to 15% seen once, with around 1.5% in the top ten. The same sample was also studied in work on yellow fever vaccine responses in identical twins.

The specimen sequenced was PBMCs. Source of these receptors: a woman aged 18-29 years in good health.

The rearrangement joins TRBV14 to TRBJ2-7, with 7 bases lining up with TRBD2. Looked up from germline, CDR1 is SGHDN and CDR2 is FVKESK. With V trimmed by 1 base and J by 1 base, 10 bases remained unmatched. The CDR3 is made up of 17 amino acids. DNA for the CDR3: TGTGCCAGCAGCCAAGGTATCGGCGGGAGACCGTCCTACGAGCAGTACTTC. Its protein is CASSQGIGGRPSYEQYF. Using reference TRBV14 and TRBJ2-7 for the parts outside the CDR3, the full variable domain is EAGVTQFPSHSVIEKGQTVTLRCDPISGHDNLYWYRRVMGKEIKFLLHFVKESKQDESGMPNNRFLAERTGGTYSTLKVQPAELEDSGVYFCASSQGIGGRPSYEQYFGPGTRLTVT.

A few counts support this clonotype. The V call is TRBV29-1, the J call TRBJ2-5; 9 nucleotides match TRBD2. CDR1 and CDR2 (germline): SQVTM, ANQGSEA. This CDR3 contains 14 residues. The trim removed 2 bases at V and 2 bases at J, leaving 3 bases unmatched. The CDR3 loop reads CSVESSGIQETQYF. The CDR3, as DNA: TGCAGCGTTGAATCTAGCGGGATACAAGAGACCCAGTACTTC.

This rearrangement joins TRBV5-1 to TRBJ2-2; 7 nucleotides agree with TRBD1. There are 15 residues in the CDR3. V was clipped by 6 bases and J by 1 base; unmatched bases: 6. The germline gives CDR1 SGHRS, CDR2 YFSETQ. The CDR3 DNA reads TGCGCCAGCATCGAAGGGGGCTGGAACACCGGGGAGCTGTTTTTT. This codes for CASIEGGWNTGELFF.

This clonotype was seen a handful of times. The chain is built from TRBV20-1 and TRBJ2-3; 7 bases are a match to TRBD2. The V and J ends lost 3 bases and 2 bases, in that order; junction bases with no gene match: 8. This CDR3 contains 15 residues. Looked up from germline, CDR1 is DFQATT and CDR2 is SNEGSKA (reference sequence). CDR3 amino acids: CSASQAGSNTDTQYF. The CDR3 region has the DNA TGCAGTGCTAGCCAAGCGGGATCCAACACAGATACGCAGTATTTT.

For this clonotype: A read error may account for a junction end that differs from germline. The rearrangement uses TRBV15 and TRBJ1-1; D not certain. Germline assignment: CDR1 LNHNV and CDR2 YYDKDF (reference sequence). The CDR3 consists of 14 residues. The CDR3 region is CSTSRDLVNTEAFF. CDR3 DNA sequence: TGTTCCACCAGCAGAGATTTGGTGAACACTGAAGCTTTCTTT. Full variable domain (rest looked up from reference TRBV15 and TRBJ1-1): DAMVIQNPRYQVTQFGKPVTLSCSQTLNHNVMYWYQQKSSQAPKLLFHYYDKDFNNEADTPDNFQSRRPNTSFCFLDIRSPGLGDTAMYLCSTSRDLVNTEAFFGQGTRLTVV.

This sequence joins TRBV6-5 and TRBJ1-6; 8 bases agree with TRBD1. CDR1 and CDR2 from the germline V gene are MNHEY and SVGAGI. J lost 10 bases, V lost 6 bases, and 8 bases had no gene match. CDR3 size: 14 residues. CDR3 sequence: CASRPTGAGSPLHF. The DNA of the CDR3 is TGTGCCAGCAGACCGACAGGGGCCGGGTCACCCCTCCACTTT.

The genes are TRBV12-3 or TRBV12-4 and TRBJ2-4; D is uncertain. The CDR3 runs to 13 residues. V shed 5 bases and J shed 3 bases, with 8 bases lying between them. CDR3 nucleotides: TGTGCCAGCAGTGTTTCCGTCAAAAACATTCAGTACTTC. Translating it yields CASSVSVKNIQYF.

The rearrangement links TRBV25-1 to TRBJ1-2; 9 bases align to TRBD1. CDR1 is MGHDK, CDR2 SYGVNS, per germline. The CDR3 is 13 amino acids. V was pared by 6 bases and J by 6 bases, with 5 bases of the junction left unmatched. Here the CDR3 reads CASSWGQGDGYTF. The DNA for the CDR3 is TGTGCCAGCAGCTGGGGACAGGGAGATGGCTACACCTTC.

This clonotype appeared a few times. CDR3 coding DNA: TGTGCCAGCAGTTTAATCGGACAGGGGGCCAATGAGCAGTTCTTC. Protein: CASSLIGQGANEQFF. J is TRBJ2-1 and V is TRBV28; 11 bases are shared with TRBD1. Germline V gives CDR1 MDHEN, CDR2 SYDVKM. The CDR3 consists of 15 residues. With 2 bases clipped from V and 6 bases from J, the junction kept 3 bases outside the gene matches.

The chain employs TRBV7-7 and TRBJ2-7, with 16 bases matching TRBD2. The CDR3 is 15 amino acids. After removal of 9 bases from V and 4 bases from J, the junction contained 6 bases not matched to a gene. Germline V lookup: CDR1 SSHAT, CDR2 FNYEAQ (reference sequence). The CDR3 region is CARGLAGGRSYEQYF. CDR3 coding DNA: TGTGCCAGGGGACTAGCGGGAGGGCGAAGTTACGAGCAGTACTTC.

This clonotype has more than one count but fewer than ten. The chain couples TRBV7-9 to TRBJ1-5; D unclear. V was cut by 7 bases and J by 7 bases, with 14 bases left in between. This CDR3 is 13 amino acids long. Germline CDR1 reads SEHNR; CDR2 reads FQNEAQ (reference sequence). The CDR3 nucleotides are TGTGCCAGCAACTTTGGGCGAGACCAGCCCCAGCATTTT. This codes for CASNFGRDQPQHF.

In DNA form, the CDR3 reads TGCGCCAGCAGCCAAGTTCACCCTCGCCCCTACAATGAGCAGTTCTTC. This encodes CASSQVHPRPYNEQFF. The gene calls are TRBV4-1 and TRBJ2-1; D is undetermined. The CDR3 consists of 16 residues. Trimming took 1 base from V and 2 from J, leaving 12 bases between them. The germline V gene has CDR1 MGHRA and CDR2 YSYEKL.

The sample holds a few counts of this clonotype. CDR3 protein: CASSQRPPDTQYF. CDR3 DNA: TGTGCCAGCAGCCAGCGACCCCCAGATACGCAGTATTTT. The chain links TRBV5-4 to TRBJ2-3; unclear D gene. V dropped 4 bases and J dropped 4 bases, with 10 bases sitting between them. Germline V lookup: CDR1 SGHNT, CDR2 YYREEE (reference sequence). The CDR3 runs to 13 residues.

This clonotype was counted only a few times. The genes are TRBV7-2 and TRBJ2-3; weak D call: TRBD1 (6 bases). The CDR3 consists of 14 residues. Germline V lookup: CDR1 SGHTA, CDR2 FQGNSA. V gave up 5 bases and J gave up 6 bases, with 15 bases separating them. CDR3 loop: CASSEQGNRDTQYF. CDR3 DNA sequence: TGTGCCAGCAGCGAACAGGGAAATCGGGATACGCAGTATTTT. The complete variable domain, with remaining parts taken from reference TRBV7-2 and TRBJ2-3, reads GAGVSQSPSNKVTEKGKDVELRCDPISGHTALYWYRQSLGQGLEFLIYFQGNSAPDKSGLPSDRFSAERTGGSVSTLTIQRTQQEDSAVYLCASSEQGNRDTQYFGPGTRLTVL.

This CDR3 is CSARDLTSGGYEQYF. The DNA of the CDR3 is TGCAGTGCTAGAGATTTGACTAGCGGCGGCTACGAGCAGTACTTC. The chain uses TRBV20-1 and TRBJ2-7, with TRBD2 matching over 9 bases. The CDR3 is 15 amino acids. In germline, CDR1 is DFQATT, CDR2 SNEGSKA (reference sequence). After removal of 0 bases from V and 3 bases from J, the junction contained 6 bases not matched to a gene.

The genes are TRBV15 and TRBJ1-1; possibly TRBD1 for D (5 bases). Germline CDR1 reads LNHNV; CDR2 reads YYDKDF (reference sequence). The V end was cut by 0 bases, the J end by 4 bases, with 9 bases between. CDR3 length equals 14 residues. The CDR3 DNA is TGTGCCACCAGCAGAGATCTCGGGGCCACTGAAGCTTTCTTT. Protein: CATSRDLGATEAFF. The variable domain in full, with the rest retrieved from reference TRBV15 and TRBJ1-1, is DAMVIQNPRYQVTQFGKPVTLSCSQTLNHNVMYWYQQKSSQAPKLLFHYYDKDFNNEADTPDNFQSRRPNTSFCFLDIRSPGLGDTAMYLCATSRDLGATEAFFGQGTRLTVV.

The V and J genes are TRBV20-1 and TRBJ2-1; D is undetermined. Germline CDR1 reads DFQATT; CDR2 reads SNEGSKA (reference sequence). The V and J ends lost 3 bases and 0 bases respectively, with 6 bases between them. The CDR3 is 13 amino acids. For the CDR3, the DNA is TGCAGTGCTAGCGGGCACTCCTACAATGAGCAGTTCTTC. It yields the protein CSASGHSYNEQFF.

This clonotype was observed at least ten times. This chain connects TRBV24-1 to TRBJ2-1, with TRBD2 matching 12 bases. The CDR3 is 16 residues long. Germline trimming cut 4 bases from V and 3 bases from J; bases unmatched to any gene: 3. Germline values: CDR1 KGHDR, CDR2 SFDVKD. The CDR3 region is CATSDPGLAGYNEQFF. The CDR3 bases are TGTGCCACCAGTGACCCGGGACTAGCGGGCTACAATGAGCAGTTCTTC.

V gene TRBV11-2 combines with J gene TRBJ1-3; no definite D call. The CDR3 spans 14 residues. Trimming shortened V by 1 base and J by 3 bases, and 7 bases separated the two germline ends. Germline loops: CDR1 SGHAT, CDR2 FQNNGV. CDR3: CASSLGILGNTIYF. The CDR3 DNA reads TGTGCCAGCAGCTTAGGGATTCTTGGAAACACCATATATTTT.

This clonotype was counted a few times. This sequence joins TRBV5-1 and TRBJ2-3, with unresolved D. Germline V gene data show CDR1 as SGHRS and CDR2 as YFSETQ. This CDR3 has 15 amino acids. Trimming shortened V by 0 bases and J by 2 bases, and 10 bases separated the two germline ends. This CDR3 reads CASSLEAAVTDTQYF. The CDR3 bases are TGCGCCAGCAGCTTGGAGGCAGCCGTCACAGATACGCAGTATTTT.

This clonotype has more than one count but fewer than ten. This chain connects TRBV12-3 or TRBV12-4 to TRBJ1-1, with D unresolved. CDR3 length equals 13 residues. V was clipped by 2 bases and J by 6 bases, with 10 bases between them. CDR3: CASSLTGIAEAFF. The DNA of the CDR3 is TGTGCCAGCAGTTTAACCGGGATCGCTGAAGCTTTCTTT.

The table lists this clonotype with a few counts. The J gene is TRBJ1-5, the V gene TRBV7-9; no reliable D call. V was shortened by 0 bases and J by 8 bases, with 8 bases between the two germline ends. The CDR3 sequence is 13 residues long. Per the germline V gene, CDR1 is SEHNR and CDR2 is FQNEAQ (reference sequence). The CDR3 DNA reads TGTGCCAGCAGCTTAGCCTCGTGGGAGCCCCAGCATTTT. This encodes CASSLASWEPQHF.

This clonotype has more than one count but fewer than ten. The chain joins TRBV28 to TRBJ2-7; 7 positions match TRBD1. J gave up 0 bases and V 6 bases, and 11 bases lay outside the gene matches. Germline CDR1 MDHEN, CDR2 SYDVKM. The CDR3 is 16 amino acids. CDR3 region: CASRTTHRGHSYEQYF. The CDR3 DNA reads as TGTGCCAGCAGAACTACTCACAGGGGACACTCCTACGAGCAGTACTTC.

This clonotype was recorded many times. The V call is TRBV10-3, the J call TRBJ2-3, with D hard to call. Deletions cut 2 bases from V and 1 base from J, with 7 bases between. Germline V gene data show CDR1 as ENHRY and CDR2 as SYGVKD. This CDR3 comprises 14 residues. This CDR3 is CAISERVGTDTQYF. CDR3 DNA: TGTGCCATCAGTGAGCGGGTAGGCACAGATACGCAGTATTTT.

V is TRBV2 and J is TRBJ2-3, with 7 positions matching TRBD2. Losses at the gene ends were 0 bases for V and 2 bases for J; bases not matched to a gene: 2. Germline assignment: CDR1 SNHLY and CDR2 FYNNEI. The CDR3 has 15 residues. The CDR3 coding sequence is TGTGCCAGCAGTGAAGCGGGGGGGACCACAGATACGCAGTATTTT. As protein: CASSEAGGTTDTQYF.

In this sample, this clonotype turned up a few times. The CDR3: CASSITSGGSYEQYF. In DNA, the CDR3 is TGTGCCAGCAGCATCACTAGCGGGGGGTCCTACGAGCAGTACTTC. This chain joins TRBV7-2 and TRBJ2-7; TRBD2 aligns across 12 bases. CDR1 and CDR2 (germline): SGHTA, FQGNSA. With 5 bases clipped from V and 1 base from J, the junction kept 3 bases outside the gene matches. The CDR3 extends over 15 amino acids.

This clonotype was observed a handful of times. The chain couples TRBV7-8 to TRBJ2-7; D gene ambiguous. This CDR3 has 14 residues. Germline CDR1 and CDR2: SGHVS and FQNEAQ. Trimming removed 6 bases at V and 2 bases at J, with 14 bases between. The CDR3 here is CASSSGRVAYEQYV. CDR3 in DNA: TGTGCCAGCAGTTCAGGACGGGTTGCCTACGAGCAGTACGTC.

This rearrangement joins TRBV4-1 to TRBJ2-1; tentative D call: TRBD1 (6 bases). Germline loops: CDR1 MGHRA, CDR2 YSYEKL. V was shortened by 3 bases and J by 5 bases, with 11 bases between the two germline ends. CDR3 size: 14 residues. CDR3 DNA: TGCGCCAGCAGCCACCGGACAGCGGACAATGAGCAGTTCTTC. Translated, it gives CASSHRTADNEQFF.

This clonotype was counted a few times. The genes are TRBV28 and TRBJ2-7; D assignment may be TRBD1 or TRBD2 (6 bases each). Germline CDR1 is MDHEN and CDR2 is SYDVKM. Trimming pared 1 base from V and 2 bases from J, leaving 15 bases between. The CDR3 runs 16 residues. CDR3 residues: CASSLSEGVGTYEQYF. For the CDR3, the DNA is TGTGCCAGCAGTTTATCGGAGGGGGTGGGTACCTACGAGCAGTACTTC.

The rearrangement joins TRBV5-5 to TRBJ1-1; 7 bases align to TRBD1. Per the germline V gene, CDR1 is SGHKS and CDR2 is YYEKEE (reference sequence). With 4 bases clipped from V and 1 base from J, the junction kept 7 bases outside the gene matches. CDR3 length: 15 residues. The CDR3 DNA is TGTGCCAGCAGCCGACCGGGACAGAGGAACACTGAAGCTTTCTTT. Its protein is CASSRPGQRNTEAFF. The full variable domain, its missing parts supplied by reference TRBV5-5 and TRBJ1-1, is DAGVTQSPTHLIKTRGQQVTLRCSPISGHKSVSWYQQVLGQGPQFIFQYYEKEERGRGNFPDRFSARQFPNYSSELNVNALLLGDSALYLCASSRPGQRNTEAFFGQGTRLTVV.